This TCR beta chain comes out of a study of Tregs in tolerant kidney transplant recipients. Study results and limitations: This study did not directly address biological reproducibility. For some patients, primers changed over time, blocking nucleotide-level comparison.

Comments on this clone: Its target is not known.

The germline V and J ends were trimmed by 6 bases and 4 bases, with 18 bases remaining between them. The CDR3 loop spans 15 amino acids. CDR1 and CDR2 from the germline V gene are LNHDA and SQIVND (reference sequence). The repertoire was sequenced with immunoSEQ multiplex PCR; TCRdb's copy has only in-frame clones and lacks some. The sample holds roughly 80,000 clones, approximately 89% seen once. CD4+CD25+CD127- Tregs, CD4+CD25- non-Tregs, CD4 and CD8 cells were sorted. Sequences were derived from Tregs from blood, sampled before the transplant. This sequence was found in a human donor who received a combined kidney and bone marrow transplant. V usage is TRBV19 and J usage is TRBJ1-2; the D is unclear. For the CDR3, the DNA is TGTGCCAGTAGGATGACCGATAATGGACCCTATGGCTACACCTTC. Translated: CASRMTDNGPYGYTF.